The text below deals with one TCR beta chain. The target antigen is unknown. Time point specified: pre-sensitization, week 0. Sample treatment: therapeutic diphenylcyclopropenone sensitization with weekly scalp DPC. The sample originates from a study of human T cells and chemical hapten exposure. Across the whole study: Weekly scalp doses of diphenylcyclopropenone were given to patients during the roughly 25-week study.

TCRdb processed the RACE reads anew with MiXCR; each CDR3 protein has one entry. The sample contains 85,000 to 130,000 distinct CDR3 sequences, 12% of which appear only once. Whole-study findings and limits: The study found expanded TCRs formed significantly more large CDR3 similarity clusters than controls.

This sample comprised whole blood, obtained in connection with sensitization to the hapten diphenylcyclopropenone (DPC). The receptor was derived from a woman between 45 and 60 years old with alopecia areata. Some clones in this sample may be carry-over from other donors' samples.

The CDR3 sequence: CASSPSDTGNTIYF. CDR3 nucleotide sequence: TGTGCCAGCAGTCCCTCGGACACGGGAAACACCATATATTTT. The chain couples TRBV6-5 to TRBJ1-3, with D tentatively TRBD1 (5 bases). V gave up 5 bases and J gave up 4 bases, with 12 bases separating them. From germline, CDR1 is MNHEY and CDR2 SVGAGI. This CDR3 region has 14 residues.